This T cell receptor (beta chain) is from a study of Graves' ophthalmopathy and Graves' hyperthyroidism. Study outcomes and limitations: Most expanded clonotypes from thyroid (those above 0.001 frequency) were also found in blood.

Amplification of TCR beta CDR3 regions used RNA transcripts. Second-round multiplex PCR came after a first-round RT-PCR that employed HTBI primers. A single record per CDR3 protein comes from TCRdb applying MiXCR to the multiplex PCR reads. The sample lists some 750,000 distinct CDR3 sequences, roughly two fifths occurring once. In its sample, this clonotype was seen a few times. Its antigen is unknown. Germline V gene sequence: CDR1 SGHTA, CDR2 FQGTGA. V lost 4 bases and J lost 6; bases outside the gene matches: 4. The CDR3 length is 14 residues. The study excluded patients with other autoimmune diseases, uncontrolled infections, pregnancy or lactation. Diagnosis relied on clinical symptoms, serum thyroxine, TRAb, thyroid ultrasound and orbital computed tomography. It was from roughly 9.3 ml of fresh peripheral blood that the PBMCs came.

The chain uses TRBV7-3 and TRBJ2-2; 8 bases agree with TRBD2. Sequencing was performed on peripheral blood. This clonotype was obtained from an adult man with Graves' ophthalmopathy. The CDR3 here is CASSSEAGAGELFF. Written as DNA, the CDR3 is TGTGCCAGCAGCTCCGAAGCGGGAGCCGGGGAGCTGTTTTTT.